This entry describes one T cell receptor beta chain. The data stem from a study of blood T cell repertoires in COVID-19. Generated by immunoSEQ multiplex PCR, the TCRdb table keeps only in-frame clones and is missing some. This sample has more than 80,000 clones, with roughly 79% found just once. This receptor was identified in a human donor in a cohort sampled during active COVID-19. Specimen: peripheral blood.

This chain's CDR3 is CAISEPPGRDNEQFF. In DNA, the CDR3 is TGTGCCATCAGTGAACCTCCTGGGCGGGACAATGAGCAGTTCTTC. The rearrangement links TRBV10-3 to TRBJ2-1; a possible D gene is TRBD2 (5 bases). The CDR3 is 15 residues long. The V end was cut by 3 bases, the J end by 5 bases, with 14 bases between. Per the germline V gene, CDR1 is ENHRY and CDR2 is SYGVKD.